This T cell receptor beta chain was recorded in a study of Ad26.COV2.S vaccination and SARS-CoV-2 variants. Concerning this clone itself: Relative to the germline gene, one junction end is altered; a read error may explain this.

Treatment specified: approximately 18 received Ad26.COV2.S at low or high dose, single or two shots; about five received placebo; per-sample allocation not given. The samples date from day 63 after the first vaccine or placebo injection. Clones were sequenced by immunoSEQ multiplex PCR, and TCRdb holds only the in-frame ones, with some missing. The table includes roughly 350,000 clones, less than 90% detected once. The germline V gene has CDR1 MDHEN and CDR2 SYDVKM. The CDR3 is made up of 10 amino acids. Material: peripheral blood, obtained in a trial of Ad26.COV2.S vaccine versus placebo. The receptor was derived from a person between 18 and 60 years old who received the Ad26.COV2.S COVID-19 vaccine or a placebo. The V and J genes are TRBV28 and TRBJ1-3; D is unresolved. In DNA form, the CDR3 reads TGCGTAGCAGGCGGAAACACCATATATTTT. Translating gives CVAGGNTIYF.